Below are 22 T cell receptor beta chains sequenced from a single sample in a study of CD8+CD57+ T cells in acquired aplastic anemia. Profiles of TCR beta VDJ and CDR3 were generated from a genomic DNA template. TCRdb reprocessed the reads via MiXCR and lists one record per CDR3 protein. Here the sample spans about 180,000 distinct CDR3 sequences, roughly half being singletons. Patients chosen for sequencing had shown CD8+CD57+ cell expansion by flow cytometry. The sequenced material came from sorted CD4+, CD8+, or CD8+CD57+ T cells (not recorded which) from PBMCs. The source is a human donor with aplastic anemia.

This clonotype has a count of ten or more. The chain recombines TRBV27 with TRBJ2-5; weak D call: TRBD2 (6 bases). V was pared by 5 bases and J by 4 bases, with 11 bases between. The length of the CDR3 is 13 residues. Germline V lookup: CDR1 MNHEY, CDR2 SMNVEV (reference sequence). The CDR3 nucleotides are TGTGCCAGCAGTCTCGCGGGGAGAGAGACCCAGTACTTC. It yields the protein CASSLAGRETQYF.

This clonotype occurred many times. This chain connects TRBV20-1 to TRBJ2-3, with 7 bases fitting TRBD1. V lost 7 bases, J lost 3 bases, and 7 bases stayed unmatched. CDR3 length equals 13 residues. Germline CDR1 DFQATT, CDR2 SNEGSKA (reference sequence). As DNA, the CDR3 is TGCAGTGTCCCAGGGGGTTTAACAGATACGCAGTATTTT. This codes for CSVPGGLTDTQYF.

With regard to this clonotype: This clone may be a read error of a much larger clone one base away. The chain carries TRBV6-1 and TRBJ2-1, with a weak D call TRBD2 (6 bases). The CDR3 has 13 residues. The germline gives CDR1 MNHNS, CDR2 SASEGT. CDR3 DNA sequence: TGTGCTCAGCGGCCTAGCGTATCCAATGAGCAGTTCTTC. It yields the protein CAQRPSVSNEQFF.

V gene TRBV2 combines with J gene TRBJ1-1; maybe TRBD1 (5 bases). The V end was cut by 10 bases, the J end by 1 base, with 10 bases between. Looked up from germline, CDR1 is SNHLY and CDR2 is FYNNEI. The CDR3 covers 12 residues. CDR3 nucleotide sequence: TGTGCCAACCAGAGGGGGAACACTGAAGCTTTCTTT. Its protein product is CANQRGNTEAFF.

The chain carries TRBV4-1 and TRBJ1-5, with D maybe TRBD1 (5 bases). Germline CDR1 and CDR2: MGHRA and YSYEKL. The V end was cut by 0 bases, the J end by 2 bases, with 11 bases between. The CDR3 totals 16 residues. The CDR3 DNA follows: TGCGCCAGCAGCCAAGATCAAGGGGCTGGCAATCAGCCCCAGCATTTT. Encoded protein: CASSQDQGAGNQPQHF.

This clonotype has at least ten counts. The gene calls are TRBV6-4 and TRBJ1-1, with D uncertain. Germline V gives CDR1 MRHNA, CDR2 SNTAGT. V was clipped by 2 bases and J by 4 bases, with 14 bases between them. This CDR3 comprises 15 residues. The CDR3 spells CASSDSWGGVTEAFF. CDR3 DNA sequence: TGTGCCAGCAGTGACAGCTGGGGTGGCGTCACTGAAGCTTTCTTT.

A note on this clonotype: One junction end does not reproduce the germline sequence, and a read error may be involved. Here the CDR3 DNA reads TGTGCCACCAGCGGAGATCGTTCAGGGATTAATGAGCAGTTCTTC. It yields the protein CATSGDRSGINEQFF. This rearrangement joins TRBV15 to TRBJ2-1; possible D gene TRBD1, 5 bases. CDR3 length equals 15 residues. Germline V lookup: CDR1 LNHNV, CDR2 YYDKDF (reference sequence).

This sequence joins TRBV7-2 and TRBJ1-5; no reliable D call. The CDR3 has 12 amino acids. With 3 bases removed from V and 9 bases from J, the gap between germline ends came to 9 bases. The germline gives CDR1 SGHTA, CDR2 FQGNSA. The CDR3 is CASSLTRGPQHF. CDR3 nucleotides: TGTGCCAGCAGCTTGACACGGGGGCCCCAGCATTTT.

The chain links TRBV15 to TRBJ1-1; D perhaps matches TRBD1 (5 bases). CDR3 length equals 15 residues. The germline V gene has CDR1 LNHNV and CDR2 YYDKDF (reference sequence). V was trimmed by 1 base and J by 7 bases, leaving 16 bases between them. For the CDR3, the DNA is TGTGCCACCAGCAGAGGTCAGGGTTCGATGAATGAAGCTTTCTTT. Residues: CATSRGQGSMNEAFF. The full variable domain, with the rest looked up from reference TRBV15 and TRBJ1-1, is DAMVIQNPRYQVTQFGKPVTLSCSQTLNHNVMYWYQQKSSQAPKLLFHYYDKDFNNEADTPDNFQSRRPNTSFCFLDIRSPGLGDTAMYLCATSRGQGSMNEAFFGQGTRLTVV.

The DNA of the CDR3 is TGTGCCAGCAGCCATGAACCCGGGCGTAAAGATACGCAGTATTTT. Its protein is CASSHEPGRKDTQYF. The chain is built from TRBV11-2 and TRBJ2-3; D remains ambiguous. Trimming stripped 5 bases from V and 5 bases from J, with 17 bases between. This CDR3 spans 15 amino acids. Germline V gives CDR1 SGHAT, CDR2 FQNNGV.

The chain combines TRBV19 with TRBJ1-1; no clear D. This CDR3 contains 12 residues. V was trimmed by 8 bases and J by 2 bases, leaving 9 bases between them. CDR1 LNHDA and CDR2 SQIVND come from the germline V gene (reference sequence). The CDR3 region has the DNA TGTGCCAGTGGGGAGGGAAACACTGAAGCTTTCTTT. Its protein is CASGEGNTEAFF.

The chain links TRBV15 to TRBJ2-5; D not resolved. Germline-derived CDR1 and CDR2 are LNHNV and YYDKDF (reference sequence). The CDR3 runs 16 residues. V was trimmed by 0 bases and J by 2 bases, leaving 13 bases between them. The CDR3 DNA follows: TGTGCCACCAGCAGAGATATAGGTGGTACTCAAGAGACCCAGTACTTC. It codes for CATSRDIGGTQETQYF.

This clonotype was found many times. One junction end disagrees with the germline gene, perhaps due to a read error. This chain uses TRBV27 with TRBJ1-2; D is ambiguous. This CDR3 contains 13 residues. Germline V gives CDR1 MNHEY, CDR2 SMNVEV (reference sequence). CDR3 sequence reads: CASSLRGDYGYTF. CDR3 nucleotides: TGCGCCAGCAGCTTACGGGGAGACTATGGCTACACCTTC.

This clonotype was seen repeatedly, ten times or more. The chain combines TRBV7-3 with TRBJ2-2, with D hard to call. Germline values: CDR1 SGHTA, CDR2 FQGTGA. The length of the CDR3 is 16 residues. V was shortened by 0 bases and J by 5 bases, with 13 bases between the two germline ends. CDR3 nucleotides: TGTGCCAGCAGCTTAACGAAAGGTAGCCGGACCGGGGAGCTGTTTTTT. Translation gives CASSLTKGSRTGELFF.

This clonotype has at least ten counts. The chain links TRBV10-1 to TRBJ2-7; 7 bases align to TRBD1. There are 12 residues in the CDR3. Germline V gene data show CDR1 as WNHNN and CDR2 as SYGVQD (reference sequence). The ends lost 11 bases at V and 0 bases at J; junction bases unmatched: 4. The CDR3 sequence is CAVRDSSYEQYF. As DNA, the CDR3 is TGCGCCGTCCGGGACAGCTCCTACGAGCAGTACTTC.

The rearrangement joins TRBV2 to TRBJ2-5, with a tentative D call TRBD2 (6 bases). Germline CDR1 reads SNHLY; CDR2 reads FYNNEI. This CDR3 is 15 amino acids long. Trimming took off 8 bases at V and 5 bases at J, with 21 bases between the two ends. CDR3 loop: CASRSLGRAGETQYF. For the CDR3, the DNA is TGTGCCAGCCGCTCGCTGGGACGGGCGGGGGAGACCCAGTACTTC.

This clonotype has at least ten counts. This chain joins TRBV29-1 and TRBJ2-7; 13 nucleotides agree with TRBD2. Trimming removed 3 bases from V and 3 bases from J; junction bases left unmatched: 2. This CDR3 has 14 amino acids. Germline lookup yields CDR1 SQVTM and CDR2 ANQGSEA. Here the CDR3 DNA reads TGCAGCGTTGATGGGACTAGCGGGATCTACGAGCAGTACTTC. Its translation: CSVDGTSGIYEQYF.

The rearrangement joins TRBV2 to TRBJ2-7, with 7 bases matching TRBD1. After removal of 8 bases from V and 4 bases from J, the junction contained 8 bases not matched to a gene. This CDR3 has 13 residues. CDR1 and CDR2 (germline): SNHLY, FYNNEI. The CDR3 sequence is CASCLNRGYEQYF. CDR3 DNA: TGTGCCAGCTGTTTGAACAGGGGTTACGAGCAGTACTTC.

This chain uses TRBV20-1 with TRBJ2-5; 11 positions match TRBD2. The germline V gene has CDR1 DFQATT and CDR2 SNEGSKA (reference sequence). The CDR3 contains 16 residues. Trimming cost V 6 bases and J 5 bases; bases outside gene matches: 14. Written as DNA, the CDR3 is TGCAGTGCCCCCGCGGTCCTAGCGGGAGGCGGGGAGACCCAGTACTTC. Amino acids: CSAPAVLAGGGETQYF.

This clonotype was observed many times. The chain uses TRBV20-1 and TRBJ1-1; the match to TRBD1 covers 7 bases. V was pared by 4 bases and J by 5 bases, with 7 bases of the junction left unmatched. CDR3 size: 13 residues. Germline CDR1 and CDR2: DFQATT and SNEGSKA (reference sequence). The CDR3 DNA is TGCAGTGCTATCACAGGGGTATGGACTGAAGCTTTCTTT. It codes for CSAITGVWTEAFF.

The V call is TRBV2, the J call TRBJ2-5; D gene ambiguous. In germline, CDR1 is SNHLY, CDR2 FYNNEI. There are 10 residues in the CDR3. Trimming pared 5 bases from V and 6 bases from J, leaving 4 bases between. CDR3: CASSSKTQYF. As DNA, the CDR3 is TGTGCCAGCAGTTCAAAGACCCAGTACTTC.

This sequence joins TRBV29-1 and TRBJ1-1, with 8 bases lining up with TRBD1. In germline, CDR1 is SQVTM, CDR2 ANQGSEA. Trimming cost V 4 bases and J 2 bases; bases outside gene matches: 3. This CDR3 has 13 residues. The CDR3 sequence: CSVGDRQNTEAFF. CDR3 DNA sequence: TGCAGCGTTGGGGACAGGCAAAACACTGAAGCTTTCTTT.